The 23 T cell receptor beta chains below come from one sample, sequenced in a study of shared clonotypes between healthy human individuals. Measured with immunoSEQ multiplex PCR; TCRdb has only the in-frame clones, and not every one. This sample has 450,000 to 500,000 clones, with approximately 78% found just once. The sequenced sample consisted of PBMCs. Every receptor here comes from a woman between 40 and 50 years old in good health. Some clones in this sample may be carry-over from other donors' samples.

This clone was recorded once. This chain links TRBV7-2 with TRBJ2-5; 8 positions match TRBD2. The germline gives CDR1 SGHTA, CDR2 FQGNSA. V was pared by 3 bases and J by 5 bases, with 2 bases of the junction left unmatched. CDR3 length: 13 residues. The CDR3 DNA follows: TGTGCCAGCAGCTTTGGACTAGCCGAGACCCAGTACTTC. Translation gives CASSFGLAETQYF.

This clone turned up a few times. The V call is TRBV9, the J call TRBJ1-3; 7 bases are a match to TRBD1. There are 19 residues in the CDR3. Trimming took 4 bases from V and 2 from J; bases not matched to a gene: 18. Germline V lookup: CDR1 SGDLS, CDR2 YYNGEE. The CDR3 loop reads CASSHQTGPRGSTGNTIYF. CDR3 in DNA: TGTGCCAGCAGCCACCAGACAGGGCCACGTGGGAGCACTGGAAACACCATATATTTT.

The chain combines TRBV5-1 with TRBJ1-4, with D possibly TRBD1 on 5 matching bases. V was clipped by 6 bases and J by 5 bases, with 17 bases between them. CDR1 is SGHRS and CDR2 is YFSETQ in the germline V gene. The CDR3 runs to 15 residues. Here the CDR3 reads CASKAEGPLNEKLFF. CDR3 nucleotide sequence: TGCGCCAGCAAAGCTGAGGGACCGCTGAATGAAAAACTGTTTTTT.

The chain is built from TRBV29-1 and TRBJ2-1; 7 bases align to TRBD2. Germline V CDR1 and CDR2: SQVTM, ANQGSEA. The CDR3 has 15 residues. After removal of 5 bases from V and 5 bases from J, the junction contained 12 bases not matched to a gene. CDR3 protein: CSVPLAASSHNEQFF. CDR3 in DNA: TGCAGCGTTCCTCTAGCGGCCTCTTCCCACAATGAGCAGTTCTTC.

J is TRBJ2-2 and V is TRBV25-1; maybe TRBD1 (5 bases). Germline CDR1 and CDR2: MGHDK and SYGVNS. This CDR3 is 14 amino acids long. Between the trimmed V and J ends, which lost 4 bases and 6 bases, there was a span of 12 bases. The CDR3 spells CASSVDSRAGELFF. As DNA, the CDR3 is TGTGCCAGCAGTGTCGACAGCCGGGCCGGGGAGCTGTTTTTT.

The chain links TRBV4-1 to TRBJ1-2, with D unresolved. Trimming removed 2 bases from V and 2 bases from J, with 9 bases in between. Germline V gene lookup returns CDR1 MGHRA and CDR2 YSYEKL. The CDR3 sequence is 14 residues long. The CDR3 coding sequence is TGCGCCAGCAGCCAAAGGGTAGGGAACTATGGCTACACCTTC. This sequence encodes CASSQRVGNYGYTF.

The table lists this clone with a few counts. V usage is TRBV25-1 and J usage is TRBJ2-7; 7 bases fit TRBD1. The V gene end was trimmed by 1 base and the J gene end by 7 bases; junction bases not matched to a gene: 7. The CDR3 is 14 residues long. CDR1 is MGHDK and CDR2 is SYGVNS in the germline V gene. The CDR3 spells CASSEWDSGFEQYF. Here the CDR3 DNA reads TGTGCCAGCAGTGAATGGGACAGTGGGTTTGAGCAGTACTTC.

This CDR3 is CASSVSGTSSYNEQFF. The CDR3 DNA sequence: TGTGCCAGCAGCGTCTCCGGGACTAGCAGCTACAATGAGCAGTTCTTC. This rearrangement joins TRBV9 to TRBJ2-1; TRBD2 matches at 9 bases. Germline CDR1 SGDLS, CDR2 YYNGEE. Trimming at V came to 2 bases and at J to 3 bases, leaving 6 bases not matched to a gene. CDR3 length equals 16 residues.

This chain uses TRBV6-5 with TRBJ1-4; D gene ambiguous. V dropped 8 bases and J dropped 12 bases, with 13 bases sitting between them. The CDR3 is 11 amino acids. Per the germline V gene, CDR1 is MNHEY and CDR2 is SVGAGI. CDR3 amino acids: CASGTGVQLFF. DNA of the CDR3: TGTGCCAGCGGAACGGGTGTTCAACTGTTTTTT.

This clone has a single count. This chain joins TRBV21-1 and TRBJ2-3; the D segment call TRBD2 is taken from the table without a DNA check. TRBV21-1 is a documented pseudogene. The length of the CDR3 is 16 residues. In nucleotides, the CDR3 is TGTGCCAGCAGCGTACAGCCTAGCGACAGCACAGATACGCAGTATTTT. This gives the protein CASSVQPSDSTDTQYF.

V usage is TRBV11-1 and J usage is TRBJ2-2; 14 bases align to TRBD2. Trimming cost V 5 bases and J 4 bases; bases outside gene matches: 3. Germline V gene sequence: CDR1 SGHAT, CDR2 FQDESV (reference sequence). CDR3 length: 16 amino acids. CDR3 loop: CASSAGLAGATGELFF. The CDR3, as DNA: TGTGCCAGCAGCGCGGGACTAGCGGGAGCCACCGGGGAGCTGTTTTTT.

The chain recombines TRBV5-1 with TRBJ2-2; TRBD2 matches at 9 bases. CDR3 length: 14 residues. V lost 3 bases to trimming and J lost 6 bases; unmatched junction nucleotides: 3. The germline V gene encodes CDR1 SGHRS and CDR2 YFSETQ. The CDR3 region has the DNA TGCGCCAGCAGCTCTAGCGGGGACTCCGGGGAGCTGTTTTTT. Translated: CASSSSGDSGELFF.

This chain links TRBV4-1 with TRBJ1-5; 7 nucleotides line up with TRBD1. The CDR3 covers 15 residues. Germline values: CDR1 MGHRA, CDR2 YSYEKL. Trimming at V came to 2 bases and at J to 4 bases, leaving 5 bases not matched to a gene. The CDR3 protein is CASSQLVQGNQPQHF. CDR3 nucleotides: TGCGCCAGCAGCCAATTGGTACAGGGGAATCAGCCCCAGCATTTT.

The rearrangement links TRBV7-6 to TRBJ2-2, with 9 bases lining up with TRBD2. CDR1 and CDR2 (germline): SGHVS, FNYEAQ. V shed 1 base and J 5 bases; nucleotides not matched to a gene: 5. This CDR3 is 16 amino acids long. The CDR3 nucleotides read TGTGCCAGCAGCTTAGTAGCGGGAGTGAATACCGGGGAGCTGTTTTTT. It translates to CASSLVAGVNTGELFF.

With respect to this clone: Being one base from a much bigger clone, this may be a read error. The chain couples TRBV10-3 to TRBJ1-2; TRBD1 agrees at 8 bases. Germline CDR1 reads ENHRY; CDR2 reads SYGVKD. This CDR3 region has 14 residues. The CDR3 nucleotides read TGTGCCATCAGTGATTACGACAGGGGCTATGGCCACACCTTC. Translation gives CAISDYDRGYGHTF.

The chain carries TRBV19 and TRBJ2-1; D uncertain. Between the trimmed V and J ends, which lost 3 bases and 0 bases, there was a span of 9 bases. The CDR3 is made up of 15 amino acids. Germline V gene lookup returns CDR1 LNHDA and CDR2 SQIVND (reference sequence). In nucleotides, the CDR3 is TGTGCCAGTAGTATTGCGGTCGGCTCCTACAATGAGCAGTTCTTC. Amino acid sequence: CASSIAVGSYNEQFF.

V is TRBV27 and J is TRBJ2-5; D tentatively fits TRBD1 or TRBD2 (5 bases each). The DNA end lines up better with TRBJ2-7; the J call may be wrong. There are 17 residues in the CDR3. Germline V gene sequence: CDR1 MNHEY, CDR2 SMNVEV (reference sequence). This CDR3 is CASSSSPVPGPGYEQYF. DNA for the CDR3: TGTGCCAGCAGTTCATCCCCAGTACCGGGGCCCGGCTACGAGCAGTACTTC.

This clone was counted once. V usage is TRBV9 and J usage is TRBJ2-2; the match to TRBD1 covers 7 bases. Germline lookup yields CDR1 SGDLS and CDR2 YYNGEE. The CDR3 is 16 amino acids. V shed 2 bases and J 0 bases; nucleotides not matched to a gene: 4. The CDR3 region has the DNA TGTGCCAGCAGCGTTGGGGGACAGCCGAACACCGGGGAGCTGTTTTTT. Translating it yields CASSVGGQPNTGELFF.

As to this clone: Other DNA sequences within the sample encode an identical CDR3. The chain combines TRBV18 with TRBJ2-7; 10 nucleotides line up with TRBD1. Losses at the gene ends were 6 bases for V and 5 bases for J; bases not matched to a gene: 4. Germline V gene sequence: CDR1 KGHSH, CDR2 LQKENI. This CDR3 is built from 13 residues. The DNA of the CDR3 is TGTGCCAGCTCCCTTGGACAGGGGGACGAGCAGTACTTC. Encoded protein: CASSLGQGDEQYF.

About this clone itself: This may arise from a read error, as a much more abundant clone is one base away. V is TRBV6-1 and J is TRBJ2-6, with 7 bases identical to TRBD1. V trimming: 6 bases; J trimming: 2 bases; junction bases outside the gene matches: 1. Germline loops: CDR1 MNHNS, CDR2 SASEGT. The CDR3 totals 14 residues. The CDR3 nucleotides read TGTGCCAGCAGCGACAGGGCTGGGGCCAACGTCCTGACTTTC. Residues: CASSDRAGANVLTF.

The rearrangement links TRBV7-8 to TRBJ2-7; TRBD2 agrees at 7 bases. Germline CDR1 and CDR2: SGHVS and FQNEAQ. The CDR3 has 15 residues. The V and J ends lost 1 base and 0 bases, in that order; junction bases with no gene match: 3. CDR3 amino acids: CASSLGGDYSYEQYF. CDR3 DNA: TGTGCCAGCAGCTTAGGCGGGGACTACTCCTACGAGCAGTACTTC.

This clone was picked up a small number of times. CDR3 protein: CAYLKGQMNTGELFF. The CDR3 DNA reads TGTGCCTACTTAAAGGGACAAATGAACACCGGGGAGCTGTTTTTT. The rearrangement joins TRBV30 to TRBJ2-2; D is perhaps TRBD1 (6 bases). Between the trimmed V and J ends, which lost 7 bases and 1 base, there was a span of 16 bases. From germline, CDR1 is GTSNPN and CDR2 SVGIG (reference sequence). The length of the CDR3 is 15 residues.

The chain is built from TRBV18 and TRBJ2-5, with 10 bases matching TRBD2. From germline, CDR1 is KGHSH and CDR2 LQKENI. CDR3 length equals 16 residues. With V trimmed by 2 bases and J by 5 bases, 8 bases remained unmatched. CDR3 sequence: CASSPASGSRRETQYF. The CDR3 DNA reads as TGTGCCAGCTCACCAGCTAGCGGGAGTCGGCGGGAGACCCAGTACTTC.